These 14 T cell receptor beta chains share one sample of origin, sequenced in a study of OX40 agonist ivuxolimab in advanced cancers. Measured with immunoSEQ multiplex PCR; TCRdb has only the in-frame clones, and not every one. The table shows about 61,000 clones, with around 82% occurring only once. The sequencing used CD4+ or CD8+ T cells sorted from blood, collected in a trial of the OX40 agonist ivuxolimab. The receptor source for this set is an adult with an advanced solid tumor such as melanoma, head and neck, liver or kidney cancer.

The chain uses TRBV5-1 and TRBJ1-2; 12 bases are shared with TRBD1. Trimming took 4 bases from V and 7 from J; bases not matched to a gene: 11. The length of the CDR3 is 16 residues. Germline CDR1 reads SGHRS; CDR2 reads YFSETQ. CDR3: CASSAGGGTGGPGYTF. The CDR3 DNA sequence: TGCGCCAGCAGCGCCGGAGGAGGGACAGGGGGCCCTGGCTACACCTTC.

The chain uses TRBV4-1 and TRBJ2-6; 7 positions match TRBD1. The V gene end was trimmed by 0 bases and the J gene end by 0 bases; junction bases not matched to a gene: 5. The germline gives CDR1 MGHRA, CDR2 YSYEKL. This CDR3 has 18 residues. This CDR3 is CASSQDFTGDSGANVLTF. The CDR3 bases are TGCGCCAGCAGCCAAGATTTCACAGGGGACTCTGGGGCCAACGTCCTGACTTTC.

This rearrangement joins TRBV18 to TRBJ2-3; D not certain. CDR1 is KGHSH and CDR2 is LQKENI in the germline V gene. V was trimmed by 2 bases and J by 2 bases, leaving 14 bases between them. The CDR3 has 16 residues. CDR3 sequence: CASSPDSVWDTDTQYF. CDR3 DNA sequence: TGTGCCAGCTCACCAGACTCAGTATGGGACACAGATACGCAGTATTTT.

The rearrangement uses TRBV11-2 and TRBJ1-1; a possible D gene is TRBD1 (5 bases). V was trimmed by 5 bases and J by 4 bases, leaving 14 bases between them. Per germline, CDR1 SGHAT and CDR2 FQNNGV. The CDR3 has 14 amino acids. The CDR3 DNA reads as TGTGCCAGCAGCCCCCAGAGGGGTGTCACTGAAGCTTTCTTT. Its translation is CASSPQRGVTEAFF. The variable domain in full, completed from reference TRBV11-2 and TRBJ1-1, reads EAGVAQSPRYKIIEKRQSVAFWCNPISGHATLYWYQQILGQGPKLLIQFQNNGVVDDSQLPKDRFSAERLKGVDSTLKIQPAKLEDSAVYLCASSPQRGVTEAFFGQGTRLTVV.

The chain uses TRBV29-1 and TRBJ1-4; tentative D call: TRBD1 (5 bases). The CDR3 has 12 residues. Germline lookup yields CDR1 SQVTM and CDR2 ANQGSEA. V was pared by 4 bases and J by 3 bases, with 6 bases between. The DNA for the CDR3 is TGCAGCGTTGGACAGCCTAATGAAAAACTGTTTTTT. Translated: CSVGQPNEKLFF. The full variable domain, with the rest looked up from reference TRBV29-1 and TRBJ1-4, is SAVISQKPSRDICQRGTSLTIQCQVDSQVTMMFWYRQQPGQSLTLIATANQGSEATYESGFVIDKFPISRPNLTFSTLTVSNMSPEDSSIYLCSVGQPNEKLFFGSGTQLSVL.

V and J are TRBV27 and TRBJ2-7; tentatively, D is TRBD1 (5 bases). Between the trimmed V and J ends, which lost 1 base and 3 bases, there was a span of 7 bases. The CDR3 consists of 13 residues. Germline values: CDR1 MNHEY, CDR2 SMNVEV (reference sequence). The chain's CDR3 is CASSLWGSYEQYF. CDR3 coding DNA: TGTGCCAGCAGTTTATGGGGCAGCTACGAGCAGTACTTC.

The chain combines TRBV5-1 with TRBJ1-2; TRBD1 matches 10 bases. Germline V gives CDR1 SGHRS, CDR2 YFSETQ. After removal of 1 base from V and 6 bases from J, the junction contained 6 bases not matched to a gene. There are 15 residues in the CDR3. The CDR3 protein is CASSLSGTGEDGYTF. The CDR3 DNA is TGCGCCAGCAGCTTGTCCGGGACAGGGGAAGATGGCTACACCTTC. Using reference TRBV5-1 and TRBJ1-2 for the parts outside the CDR3, the full variable domain is KAGVTQTPRYLIKTRGQQVTLSCSPISGHRSVSWYQQTPGQGLQFLFEYFSETQRNKGNFPGRFSGRQFSNSRSEMNVSTLELGDSALYLCASSLSGTGEDGYTFGSGTRLTVV.

This chain uses TRBV13 with TRBJ1-2; no clear D. The CDR3 has 15 residues. V dropped 4 bases and J dropped 8 bases, with 20 bases sitting between them. Germline-derived CDR1 and CDR2 are PRHDT and FYEKMQ (reference sequence). The CDR3 spells CASSSGKITNRGYTF. In DNA, the CDR3 is TGTGCCAGCAGCTCCGGGAAAATTACCAATCGAGGCTACACCTTC. The full variable domain, in which reference TRBV13 and TRBJ1-2 provide the parts outside the CDR3, is AAGVIQSPRHLIKEKRETATLKCYPIPRHDTVYWYQQGPGQDPQFLISFYEKMQSDKGSIPDRFSAQQFSDYHSELNMSSLELGDSALYFCASSSGKITNRGYTFGSGTRLTVV.

The chain has TRBV19 and TRBJ1-1, with D hard to call. The germline V gene encodes CDR1 LNHDA and CDR2 SQIVND (reference sequence). The V gene lost 5 bases and the J gene lost 2 bases, with 9 bases spanning the gap. The CDR3 is made up of 13 amino acids. The CDR3 region is CASSLQENTEAFF. The DNA of the CDR3 is TGTGCCAGTAGTCTCCAGGAAAACACTGAAGCTTTCTTT.

In DNA form, the CDR3 reads TGTGCCAGCAGCCAAGTGGGTGCGGTGGACGAGCAGTACTTC. It translates to CASSQVGAVDEQYF. V usage is TRBV4-2 and J usage is TRBJ2-7; D is undetermined. Deletions cut 1 base from V and 5 bases from J, with 12 bases between. The CDR3 runs 14 residues. The germline gives CDR1 LGHNA, CDR2 YNFKEQ.

The chain uses TRBV5-6 and TRBJ2-5; 8 bases line up with TRBD2. The length of the CDR3 is 15 residues. Per the germline V gene, CDR1 is SGHDT and CDR2 is YYEEEE. The junction had 7 bases not matched to a gene; V was cut back by 1 base and J by 5 bases. The CDR3 loop is CASSLRSGSLETQYF. CDR3 coding DNA: TGTGCCAGCAGCTTGCGGAGCGGGAGTCTTGAGACCCAGTACTTC.

The V and J genes are TRBV11-3 and TRBJ2-1; 8 nucleotides line up with TRBD2. The V and J ends lost 5 bases and 7 bases, in that order; junction bases with no gene match: 7. Per the germline V gene, CDR1 is SGHNT and CDR2 is YENEEA. The CDR3 contains 14 residues. As DNA, the CDR3 is TGTGCCAGCAGCCAAGCGGGAGATATAAATGAGCAGTTCTTC. Protein sequence: CASSQAGDINEQFF.

This clone showed up just once. The J gene is TRBJ1-1, the V gene TRBV27; D is unresolved. The CDR3 is 13 residues long. Per germline, CDR1 MNHEY and CDR2 SMNVEV (reference sequence). Trimming removed 1 base from V and 1 base from J, with 4 bases in between. This chain's CDR3 is CASSLLGNTEAFF. The CDR3 DNA reads as TGTGCCAGCAGTTTATTAGGGAACACTGAAGCTTTCTTT.

The V and J genes are TRBV15 and TRBJ2-5, with D perhaps matching TRBD2 (5 bases). The CDR3 length is 13 residues. V shed 7 bases and J shed 0 bases, with 9 bases lying between them. In germline, CDR1 is LNHNV, CDR2 YYDKDF (reference sequence). CDR3 nucleotide sequence: TGTGCCACCATGTGGAGGAACCAAGAGACCCAGTACTTC. Its protein is CATMWRNQETQYF.